This passage covers 20 T cell receptor beta chains from one sample sequenced in a study of shared clonotypes between healthy human individuals. As defined, naive CD8 cells were CD45RO-negative and positively selected for CCR7, with terminally differentiated effector memory CD45RA+ cells excluded. Using immunoSEQ multiplex PCR, the repertoire was profiled, and TCRdb retains in-frame clones only, with some absent. Counted here are hundreds of thousands of clones, roughly 95% occurring once; the ten biggest clones make up 0.11%. The sequenced sample consisted of naive CD8+ T cells sorted from blood. The source is a woman aged 25 to 39 in good health.

This chain joins TRBV6-4 and TRBJ1-3; 7 bases align to TRBD1. CDR1 and CDR2 from the germline V gene are MRHNA and SNTAGT. The CDR3 length is 19 residues. V lost 8 bases to trimming and J lost 3 bases; unmatched junction nucleotides: 22. The CDR3 here is CASPTQRTGRSSGGNTIYF. DNA of the CDR3: TGTGCCAGCCCTACCCAAAGGACAGGCCGTAGCTCTGGTGGAAACACCATATATTTT.

This sequence joins TRBV7-3 and TRBJ2-1; D call uncertain. The germline V and J ends were trimmed by 4 bases and 7 bases, with 11 bases remaining between them. This CDR3 has 13 residues. Germline CDR1 and CDR2: SGHTA and FQGTGA. CDR3 sequence (DNA): TGTGCCAGCAGCTCACTTTCGACTAATGAGCAGTTCTTC. Amino acids: CASSSLSTNEQFF.

The rearrangement links TRBV27 to TRBJ2-7; D unresolved. The CDR3 runs to 16 residues. Germline V gene data show CDR1 as MNHEY and CDR2 as SMNVEV (reference sequence). V lost 0 bases to trimming and J lost 2 bases, with 14 bases between them. CDR3 residues: CASSLSERVGTYEQYF. Here the CDR3 DNA reads TGTGCCAGCAGTTTATCAGAAAGGGTAGGCACCTACGAGCAGTACTTC.

The rearrangement uses TRBV27 and TRBJ2-5; TRBD2 is a possible D gene (6 bases). CDR3 length: 13 residues. Between the trimmed V and J ends, which lost 2 bases and 3 bases, there was a span of 7 bases. CDR1 is MNHEY and CDR2 is SMNVEV in the germline V gene (reference sequence). CDR3 in DNA: TGTGCCAGCAGTTTAGTAGCGGAAGAGACCCAGTACTTC. Amino acids: CASSLVAEETQYF.

The V and J genes are TRBV7-5 and TRBJ2-7; TRBD1, the table's D call, lacks a check against the DNA. TRBV7-5 is a pseudogene. The CDR3 is 15 amino acids. CDR3 protein: CVRSFYRVREYEQYF. CDR3 in DNA: TGTGTCAGAAGCTTTTACAGGGTACGGGAATACGAGCAGTACTTC.

This clone was found once. This chain connects TRBV9 to TRBJ2-5; TRBD2 matches 12 bases. The J call may be faulty, since TRBJ2-7 better matches the DNA end. CDR3 size: 17 residues. Germline assignment: CDR1 SGDLS and CDR2 YYNGEE. CDR3 in DNA: TGTGCCAGCAGCGTAGACCCGAGACTAGCGGGAGTACGCGAGCAGTACTTC. Translated: CASSVDPRLAGVREQYF.

The chain employs TRBV7-7 and TRBJ2-1; D perhaps matches TRBD1 (5 bases). The CDR3 contains 15 residues. V was cut by 5 bases and J by 7 bases, with 18 bases left in between. The germline CDR1 and CDR2 sequences are SSHAT and FNYEAQ (reference sequence). CDR3 region: CASSPLLGPGNEQFF. CDR3 nucleotides: TGTGCCAGCAGCCCACTTCTAGGGCCAGGGAATGAGCAGTTCTTC.

Comment on this clone: This same CDR3 is encoded by further DNA sequences in the sample. This chain links TRBV9 with TRBJ2-2; 7 positions match TRBD2. Losses at the gene ends were 0 bases for V and 5 bases for J; bases not matched to a gene: 4. The CDR3 has 15 residues. CDR1 is SGDLS and CDR2 is YYNGEE in the germline V gene. The chain's CDR3 is CASSVGGSGTGELFF. CDR3 sequence (DNA): TGTGCCAGCAGCGTAGGCGGGAGTGGGACCGGGGAGCTGTTTTTT.

CDR3 region: CASSMDRETEAFF. In nucleotides, the CDR3 is TGTGCCAGTAGTATGGACCGCGAAACTGAAGCTTTCTTT. This chain uses TRBV19 with TRBJ1-1; D is uncertain. V lost 3 bases to trimming and J lost 5 bases, with 10 bases between them. Looked up from germline, CDR1 is LNHDA and CDR2 is SQIVND (reference sequence). The CDR3 consists of 13 residues.

In DNA form, the CDR3 reads TGCGCCAGCAGCTTGGTCCCTAGCGGGAGAATCAACACCGGGGAGCTGTTTTTT. Protein sequence: CASSLVPSGRINTGELFF. This chain links TRBV5-1 with TRBJ2-2, with 10 bases lining up with TRBD2. V lost 0 bases to trimming and J lost 2 bases; unmatched junction nucleotides: 7. The CDR3 consists of 18 residues. In germline, CDR1 is SGHRS, CDR2 YFSETQ.

The chain couples TRBV7-2 to TRBJ2-7, with D unresolved. Germline CDR1 is SGHTA and CDR2 is FQGNSA. CDR3 length: 13 amino acids. The V gene lost 6 bases and the J gene lost 2 bases, with 11 bases spanning the gap. As DNA, the CDR3 is TGTGCCAGCAGTGTGAACCTCGCCTACGAGCAGTACTTC. Protein sequence: CASSVNLAYEQYF.

The chain carries TRBV7-8 and TRBJ2-7, with TRBD2 as a possible D gene (7 bases). The germline CDR1 and CDR2 sequences are SGHVS and FQNEAQ. The CDR3 has 18 amino acids. Trimming took 2 bases from V and 6 from J, leaving 26 bases between them. The CDR3, as DNA: TGTGCCAGCAGCTTAAATGAGGTGTGCGGGGAGGGGGAGTGCGAGCAGTACTTC. Amino acids: CASSLNEVCGEGECEQYF. The full variable domain, with the rest looked up from reference TRBV7-8 and TRBJ2-7, is GAGVSQSPRYKVAKRGQDVALRCDPISGHVSLFWYQQALGQGPEFLTYFQNEAQLDKSGLPSDRFFAERPEGSVSTLKIQRTQQEDSAVYLCASSLNEVCGEGECEQYFGPGTRLTVT.

This chain links TRBV13 with TRBJ1-5; D is unclear. The germline CDR1 and CDR2 sequences are PRHDT and FYEKMQ (reference sequence). The CDR3 is made up of 14 amino acids. V dropped 1 base and J dropped 2 bases, with 6 bases sitting between them. The CDR3 protein is CASSLAGGNQPQHF. CDR3 nucleotides: TGTGCCAGCAGCTTAGCCGGGGGCAATCAGCCCCAGCATTTT.

This sequence joins TRBV7-9 and TRBJ2-2; 8 bases agree with TRBD1. J was trimmed by 0 bases and V by 1 base; bases with no gene match: 4. Germline-derived CDR1 and CDR2 are SEHNR and FQNEAQ (reference sequence). CDR3 length equals 17 residues. This chain's CDR3 is CASSLGTGGANTGELFF. DNA for the CDR3: TGTGCCAGCAGCTTAGGAACAGGGGGTGCGAACACCGGGGAGCTGTTTTTT.

The chain couples TRBV6-6 to TRBJ1-2; D is unresolved. Looked up from germline, CDR1 is MNHNY and CDR2 is SVGAGI (reference sequence). V shed 0 bases and J shed 3 bases, with 8 bases lying between them. The CDR3 has 14 amino acids. CDR3 nucleotide sequence: TGTGCCAGCAGTTACTCAGGATCTCACTATGGCTACACCTTC. Its protein is CASSYSGSHYGYTF.

The genes are TRBV10-3 and TRBJ2-7; weak D call: TRBD2 (6 bases). The V end was cut by 3 bases, the J end by 1 base, with 19 bases between. CDR1 is ENHRY and CDR2 is SYGVKD in the germline V gene. The CDR3 covers 17 residues. Written as DNA, the CDR3 is TGTGCCATCAGTGATATTAGCGGAGATCTCGGGTCCTACGAGCAGTACTTC. Translated: CAISDISGDLGSYEQYF.

The chain is built from TRBV10-1 and TRBJ2-5; 9 bases map to TRBD2. The DNA matches TRBJ2-7 better at its end, which makes the J call doubtful. The CDR3 is 14 residues long. Germline assignment: CDR1 WNHNN and CDR2 SYGVQD (reference sequence). CDR3 amino acids: CASSESLAGDEQYF. CDR3 DNA: TGCGCCAGCAGTGAGTCGTTAGCGGGAGACGAGCAGTACTTC.

This chain uses TRBV2 with TRBJ1-4; D is possibly TRBD1 (5 bases). CDR3 size: 16 residues. Germline V gene data show CDR1 as SNHLY and CDR2 as FYNNEI. The ends were cut back, 6 bases at V and 0 bases at J, with 14 bases in the middle. CDR3: CASRGRDSATNEKLFF. The CDR3 DNA sequence: TGTGCCAGCAGGGGCAGGGATTCGGCAACTAATGAAAAACTGTTTTTT.

This chain uses TRBV28 with TRBJ1-2; 9 bases map to TRBD1. This CDR3 is built from 15 residues. The V segment lost 5 bases and the J segment 8 bases; nucleotides outside the gene matches: 12. CDR1 and CDR2 from the germline V gene are MDHEN and SYDVKM. CDR3: CASSDPPGTGNGYTF. In nucleotides, the CDR3 is TGTGCCAGCAGTGATCCGCCCGGGACAGGGAACGGCTACACCTTC.

The chain joins TRBV25-1 to TRBJ2-1, with unresolved D. The CDR3 sequence is 13 residues long. The germline CDR1 and CDR2 sequences are MGHDK and SYGVNS. V was trimmed by 5 bases and J by 1 base, leaving 6 bases between them. CDR3 loop: CASSPGSYNEQFF. In DNA form, the CDR3 reads TGTGCCAGCAGTCCCGGATCCTACAATGAGCAGTTCTTC.